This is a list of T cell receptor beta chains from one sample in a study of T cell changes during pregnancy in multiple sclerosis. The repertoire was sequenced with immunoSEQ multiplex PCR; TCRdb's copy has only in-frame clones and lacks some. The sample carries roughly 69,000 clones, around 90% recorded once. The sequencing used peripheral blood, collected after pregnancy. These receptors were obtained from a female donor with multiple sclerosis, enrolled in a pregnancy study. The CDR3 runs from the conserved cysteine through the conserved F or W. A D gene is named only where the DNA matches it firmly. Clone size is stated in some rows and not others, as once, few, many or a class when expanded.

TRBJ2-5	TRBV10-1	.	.	TGCGCCAGCAGCTCAGGGGCCCAAGAGACCCAGTACTTC	CASSSGAQETQYF
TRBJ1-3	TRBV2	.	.	TGTGCCGGACTCCCCTTTAGGGGGGGGCCGGGAAACACCATATATTTT	CAGLPFRGGPGNTIYF
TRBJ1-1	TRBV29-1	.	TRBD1	TGCAGCGTTGCAAGACAGGGGGTTGGGGTAAGCACTGAAGCTTTCTTT	CSVARQGVGVSTEAFF
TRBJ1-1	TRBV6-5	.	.	TGTGCCAGCAGCAAACGGTGGAACACTGAAGCTTTCTTT	CASSKRWNTEAFF
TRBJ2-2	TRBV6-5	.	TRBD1	TGTGCCAGCAGTGCCACAGGGGGCTTCACCGGGGAGCTGTTTTTT	CASSATGGFTGELFF
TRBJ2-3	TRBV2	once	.	TGTGCCAGCAGTGATCGCCGGGGTAGGGATACGCAGTATTTT	CASSDRRGRDTQYF
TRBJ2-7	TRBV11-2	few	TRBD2	TGTGCCAGCAGCAGACTTCCCGGGACTACCCACGAGCAGTACTTC	CASSRLPGTTHEQYF
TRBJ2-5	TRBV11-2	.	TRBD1	TGTGCCAGCAGCTTGGCCGGGACAGGGGTAGAGACCCAGTACTTC	CASSLAGTGVETQYF
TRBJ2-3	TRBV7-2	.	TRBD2	TGTGCCAGCAGCTTGGGTAGCGGGAGATCGGATACGCAGTATTTT	CASSLGSGRSDTQYF
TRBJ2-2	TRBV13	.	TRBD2	TGTGCCAGCAGCTTAGCTTCGGGGCTAGCGGGAGGAACGAACACCGGGGAGCTGTTTTTT	CASSLASGLAGGTNTGELFF
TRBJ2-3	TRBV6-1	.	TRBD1	TGTGCCAGCAGTGTGGAGTGGACAGGGGACACAGATACGCAGTATTTT	CASSVEWTGDTDTQYF
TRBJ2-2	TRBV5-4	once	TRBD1	TGTGCCAGCAGCTTGGGCGGGACAGGGGCCCGCGGGGAGCTGTTTTTT	CASSLGGTGARGELFF
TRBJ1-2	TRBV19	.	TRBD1	TGTGCCAGTAGTCCCCCGGGACAGGGGGCATCCTATGGCTACACCTTC	CASSPPGQGASYGYTF
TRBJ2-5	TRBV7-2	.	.	TGTGCCAGCAGCTTTAGCGGACTGCAAGAGACCCAGTACTTC	CASSFSGLQETQYF
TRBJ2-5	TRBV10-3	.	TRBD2	TGTGCCACGGGGGGGGCTGGGCAAGAGACCCAGTACTTC	CATGGAGQETQYF
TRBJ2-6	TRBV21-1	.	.	TGTGCCAGCAGCAAACTACCGTCCCCCGTCCTGACTTTC	CASSKLPSPVLTF
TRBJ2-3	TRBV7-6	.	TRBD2	TGTGCCAGCAGCTTCGGACTAGCGGGCGTGACATTCGAAAACACAGATACGCAGTATTTT	CASSFGLAGVTFENTDTQYF
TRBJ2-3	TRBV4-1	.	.	TGCGCCAGCAACCCGACCGGGACTCTAAGCACAGATACGCAGTATTTT	CASNPTGTLSTDTQYF
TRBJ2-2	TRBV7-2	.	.	TGTGCCAGCAGCTTAGTTGGGACAACCACCGGGGAGCTGTTTTTT	CASSLVGTTTGELFF
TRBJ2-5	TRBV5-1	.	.	TGCGCCAGCAGCTTGAACAGGGACGAGACCCAGTACTTC	CASSLNRDETQYF
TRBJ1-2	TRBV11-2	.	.	TGTGCCAGCAGCTTCGCAGGGAGGAATGGCTACACCTTC	CASSFAGRNGYTF
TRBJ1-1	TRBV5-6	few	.	TGTGCCAGCAGCCCCGGACAAAGGTCTGAAGCTTTCTTT	CASSPGQRSEAFF
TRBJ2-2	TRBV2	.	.	TGTGCCAGCAGGGGGACTGATTCCAACACCGGGGAGCTGTTTTTT	CASRGTDSNTGELFF
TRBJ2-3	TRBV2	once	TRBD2	TGTGCCAGCAGTGATCCGGGAGGGCAAGGGACCACAGATACGCAGTATTTT	CASSDPGGQGTTDTQYF
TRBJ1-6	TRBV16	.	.	TGTGCCAGCAGCACCCGACAGGCGCCCAATTCACCCCTCCACTTT	CASSTRQAPNSPLHF
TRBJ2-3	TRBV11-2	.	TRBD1	TGTGCCAGCAGCGCTGCGACAGGGCAGGGGACAGATACGCAGTATTTT	CASSAATGQGTDTQYF
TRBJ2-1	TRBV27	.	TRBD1	TGTGCCAGCAGTTTAATAGGTGGGACAGGGGTCTATGAGCAGTTCTTC	CASSLIGGTGVYEQFF
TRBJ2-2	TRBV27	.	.	TGTGCCAGCAGTTTATACAGGGTGCAGACCGGGGAGCTGTTTTTT	CASSLYRVQTGELFF
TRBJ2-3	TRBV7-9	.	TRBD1	TGTGCCAGCAGTCACCGGGACAGGGTCACAGATACGCAGTATTTT	CASSHRDRVTDTQYF
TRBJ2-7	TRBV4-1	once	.	TGCGCCAGCAGCCCGGACAACTACGAGCAGTACTTC	CASSPDNYEQYF
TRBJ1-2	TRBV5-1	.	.	TGCGCCAGCAGGACAGTAACCCAGCCTAACTATGGCTACACCTTC	CASRTVTQPNYGYTF
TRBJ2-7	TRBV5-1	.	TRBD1	TGCGCCAGCAGGGCGGGGACAGGGAGGCACGAGCAGTACTTC	CASRAGTGRHEQYF
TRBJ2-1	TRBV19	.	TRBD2	TGTGCCAGTAGTATAGACCCAGCGGGAGGTCCACTTCTACAGGTCTTC	CASSIDPAGGPLLQVF
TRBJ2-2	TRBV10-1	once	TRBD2	TGCGCCAGCTCTAGCGGGAGCGCTAACACCGGGGAGCTGTTTTTT	CASSSGSANTGELFF
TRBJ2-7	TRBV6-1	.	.	TGTGCCAGCCTCAGGGGTTCAAGCGAGCAGTACTTC	CASLRGSSEQYF
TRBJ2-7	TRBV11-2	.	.	TGTGCCAGCGCTCTAAATCCCTACGTGGGGGGCGAGCAGTACTTC	CASALNPYVGGEQYF
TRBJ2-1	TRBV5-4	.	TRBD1	TGTGCCAGCAGCCGGAGTGGACAGGGGAGTAATGAGCAGTTCTTC	CASSRSGQGSNEQFF
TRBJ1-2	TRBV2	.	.	TGTGCCAGCAGTGAAGAAGCCCACTCGTGGAGCTATGGCTACACCTTC	CASSEEAHSWSYGYTF
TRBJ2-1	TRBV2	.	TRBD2	TGTGCCAGCAGTGCCCAGCGGGGGTTTTTCTACAATGAGCAGTTCTTC	CASSAQRGFFYNEQFF
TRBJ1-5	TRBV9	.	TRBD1	TGTGCCAGCAGCTCTCCGCCGGGGGACAGGGAAAAATATAGCAATCAGCCCCAGCATTTT	CASSSPPGDREKYSNQPQHF
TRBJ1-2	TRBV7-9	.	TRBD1	TGTGCCAGCAGCATAACTGGGACAGTAGGGCCGGGGGACTATGGCTACACCTTC	CASSITGTVGPGDYGYTF
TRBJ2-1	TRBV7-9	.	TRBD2	TGTGCCAGCAGCCAGAGGACTAGCGGGATCAATGAGCAGTTCTTC	CASSQRTSGINEQFF
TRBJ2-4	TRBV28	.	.	TGTGCCAGCAGTTTCCCGGGAACCAAAAACATTCAGTACTTC	CASSFPGTKNIQYF
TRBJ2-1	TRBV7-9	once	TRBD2	TGTGCCAGCAGCTTATTACTAGCGGGAGATAGGAATGAGCAGTTCTTC	CASSLLLAGDRNEQFF
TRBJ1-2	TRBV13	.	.	TGTGCCAGCAGCTTAGAGATACAGGGCCTCGAGAGCTACACCTTC	CASSLEIQGLESYTF
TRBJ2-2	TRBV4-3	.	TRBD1	TGCGCCAGCAGCCAAGAGACAGGGGCCACCGGGGAGCTGTTTTTT	CASSQETGATGELFF
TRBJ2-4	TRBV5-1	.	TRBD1	TGCGCCAGCAGCTTGTCGGACAGGGGAAACATTCAGTACTTC	CASSLSDRGNIQYF
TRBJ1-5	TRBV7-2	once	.	TGTGCCAGCAGCTTAGCGCTAGGGGCTTTTAATCAGCCCCAGCATTTT	CASSLALGAFNQPQHF
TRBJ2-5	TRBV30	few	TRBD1	TGTGCCTGGAGTCCGACAGGGCGTCAAGAGACCCAGTACTTC	CAWSPTGRQETQYF
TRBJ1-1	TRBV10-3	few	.	TGTGCCTCCGGGGCGGGGGAGCTGAACACTGAAGCTTTCTTT	CASGAGELNTEAFF
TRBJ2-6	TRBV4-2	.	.	TGTGCCAGCAGCCAAGAACAGGGCTCTGGGGCCAACGTCCTGACTTTC	CASSQEQGSGANVLTF
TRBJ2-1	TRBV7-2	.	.	TGTGCCAGCAGCTCAATAGCGAGCTCCTACAATGAGCAGTTCTTC	CASSSIASSYNEQFF
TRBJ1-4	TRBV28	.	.	TGTGCCAGCAGTGCCCCCAGGGTTGCAACTAATGAAAAACTGTTTTTT	CASSAPRVATNEKLFF
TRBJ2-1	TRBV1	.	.	TGCACCAGCAGCCAAGATGGGGCTAGCGGGAGGGAGGCCCACTACAATGAGCAGTTCTTC	CTSSQDGASGREAHYNEQFF
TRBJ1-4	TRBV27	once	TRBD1	TGTGCCAGCAGTTTTAGACAGGGGGGGGAAAAACTGTTTTTT	CASSFRQGGEKLFF
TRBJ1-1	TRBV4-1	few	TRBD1	TGCGCCAGCAGCCCTGGACAGGGGAGAATGAACACTGAAGCTTTCTTT	CASSPGQGRMNTEAFF
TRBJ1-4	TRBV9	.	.	TGTGCCAGCAGCCTGCCAGGGGATGAAAAACTGTTTTTT	CASSLPGDEKLFF
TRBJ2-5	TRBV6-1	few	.	TGTGCCAGCAGTGTTCCAGCGATCCCAAGGGAGACCCAGTACTTC	CASSVPAIPRETQYF
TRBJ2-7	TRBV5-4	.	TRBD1	TGTGCCAGCAGCTTGGAACAGGGGGTGGGGTACGAGCAGTACTTC	CASSLEQGVGYEQYF
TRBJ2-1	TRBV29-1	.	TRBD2	TGCAGCGTTTACACGGGACTAGCGGGAGAAGGTGGGTTCAATGAGCAGTTCTTC	CSVYTGLAGEGGFNEQFF